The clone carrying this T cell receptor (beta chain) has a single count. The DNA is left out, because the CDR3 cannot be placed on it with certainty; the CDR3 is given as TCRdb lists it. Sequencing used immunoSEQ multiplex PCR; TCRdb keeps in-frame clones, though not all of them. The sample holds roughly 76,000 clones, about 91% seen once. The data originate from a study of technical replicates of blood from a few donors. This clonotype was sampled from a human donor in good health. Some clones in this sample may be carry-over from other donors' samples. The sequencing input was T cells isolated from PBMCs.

This CDR3 reads CAWGMGTKF. The gene calls are TRBV30 and TRBJ2-3; TRBD1, the D gene given by the table, was not confirmed from the DNA. The CDR3 numbers 9 amino acids, ends counted. Germline loops: CDR1 GTSNPN, CDR2 SVGIG (reference sequence).